What follows are 10 T cell receptor beta chains derived from one specimen sequenced in a study of blood T cell repertoires in COVID-19. Profiled with immunoSEQ multiplex PCR; TCRdb holds only in-frame clones, not every one. The sample has approximately 140,000 clones, about 91% seen once. The material sequenced was peripheral blood. These receptors all come from a woman aged 60-75 years with acute or convalescent COVID-19.

The J gene is TRBJ1-3, the V gene TRBV14, with TRBD1 matching 8 bases. Germline trimming cut 1 base from V and 7 bases from J; bases unmatched to any gene: 6. From germline, CDR1 is SGHDN and CDR2 FVKESK. The CDR3 contains 15 residues. The CDR3 region has the DNA TGTGCCAGCAGCCAAGGCTGGACAGGGTGGAACACCATATATTTT. This gives the protein CASSQGWTGWNTIYF.

The chain links TRBV2 to TRBJ2-5; 9 bases agree with TRBD1. Trimming at V came to 6 bases and at J to 0 bases, leaving 5 bases not matched to a gene. The CDR3 is 15 amino acids. Germline V gene data show CDR1 as SNHLY and CDR2 as FYNNEI. The CDR3, as DNA: TGTGCCAGCAGAGCGGACAGGGGATACCAAGAGACCCAGTACTTC. Encoded protein: CASRADRGYQETQYF.

This clone was seen once. The chain combines TRBV30 with TRBJ2-7, with D maybe TRBD1 (5 bases). Germline values: CDR1 GTSNPN, CDR2 SVGIG (reference sequence). V gave up 0 bases and J gave up 9 bases, with 9 bases separating them. The CDR3 loop spans 11 amino acids. This chain's CDR3 is CAWSVQGGQYF. The CDR3 DNA reads TGTGCCTGGAGTGTTCAGGGCGGGCAGTACTTC.

This chain joins TRBV11-2 and TRBJ2-3; D perhaps matches TRBD2 (8 bases). The CDR3 totals 13 residues. The V and J ends lost 8 bases and 2 bases respectively, with 11 bases between them. The germline gives CDR1 SGHAT, CDR2 FQNNGV. CDR3 nucleotides: TGTGCCAGCCGGGAGGGGGCCACAGATACGCAGTATTTT. Translation gives CASREGATDTQYF.

The chain uses TRBV27 and TRBJ2-7; 11 nucleotides agree with TRBD2. CDR1 MNHEY and CDR2 SMNVEV come from the germline V gene (reference sequence). The junction had 8 bases not matched to a gene; V was cut back by 6 bases and J by 1 base. The CDR3 spans 16 residues. CDR3 protein: CASRTFLAGGSYEQYF. The DNA of the CDR3 is TGTGCCAGCAGAACCTTCCTAGCGGGGGGTTCCTACGAGCAGTACTTC.

The chain recombines TRBV28 with TRBJ1-2; TRBD1 aligns across 7 bases. This CDR3 region has 15 residues. Germline V gene data show CDR1 as MDHEN and CDR2 as SYDVKM. V was pared by 1 base and J by 4 bases, with 6 bases of the junction left unmatched. The CDR3 region has the DNA TGTGCCAGCAGTTTATCTCTCGACAGGGTCTATGGCTACACCTTC. Protein product: CASSLSLDRVYGYTF.

This clone appeared a single time. CDR3 sequence (DNA): TGTGCCAGCAGCGTAAACCAGGGTGAAAAACTGTTTTTT. This codes for CASSVNQGEKLFF. The V gene is TRBV5-5, the J gene TRBJ1-4, with D possibly being TRBD1 (5 bases). V dropped 4 bases and J dropped 7 bases, with 11 bases sitting between them. This CDR3 has 13 residues. Germline V gives CDR1 SGHKS, CDR2 YYEKEE (reference sequence).

The chain couples TRBV7-2 to TRBJ2-3, with TRBD2 matching over 8 bases. Trimming took 7 bases from V and 6 from J; bases not matched to a gene: 6. CDR1 and CDR2 from the germline V gene are SGHTA and FQGNSA. CDR3 length: 13 residues. The CDR3 here is CASTPGGGDTQYF. Here the CDR3 DNA reads TGTGCCAGCACACCGGGAGGGGGGGATACGCAGTATTTT.

The chain has TRBV7-9 and TRBJ2-6; unclear D gene. In germline, CDR1 is SEHNR, CDR2 FQNEAQ (reference sequence). V was clipped by 5 bases and J by 2 bases, with 4 bases between them. The CDR3 consists of 13 residues. CDR3 loop: CASSVAGANVLTF. Written as DNA, the CDR3 is TGTGCCAGCAGCGTCGCTGGGGCCAACGTCCTGACTTTC. Based on the CDR3 plus reference TRBV7-9 and TRBJ2-6, the full variable domain is DTGVSQNPRHKITKRGQNVTFRCDPISEHNRLYWYRQTLGQGPEFLTYFQNEAQLEKSRLLSDRFSAERPKGSFSTLEIQRTEQGDSAMYLCASSVAGANVLTFGAGSRLTVL.

The gene calls are TRBV4-3 and TRBJ1-6; the D gene is possibly TRBD1 (6 bases). This CDR3 has 15 residues. V lost 0 bases and J lost 13, with 16 bases in between. CDR1 is LGHNA, CDR2 YSLEER, per germline. Here the CDR3 DNA reads TGCGCCAGCAGCCAAGAGATCCTGGGGGGGCATCCCCTCCACTTT. Translation gives CASSQEILGGHPLHF.